A single sample gave rise to the 21 T cell receptor beta chains below, sequenced in a study of shared clonotypes between healthy human individuals. TCRdb keeps only in-frame clones here, not all; method: immunoSEQ multiplex PCR. Among around 450,000 clones listed, 70% to 80% were seen once. What was sequenced was PBMCs. The receptors here all came from a woman in her forties in good health. Some clones in this sample may be carry-over from other donors' samples.

There are many counts of this clone. The chain recombines TRBV16 with TRBJ1-4; D perhaps matches TRBD1 (5 bases). V was trimmed by 0 bases and J by 7 bases, leaving 15 bases between them. Germline-derived CDR1 and CDR2 are KGHSY and FQNENV. The CDR3 sequence is 16 residues long. CDR3 region: CASSQSTGTGGEKLFF. The CDR3 nucleotides are TGTGCCAGCAGCCAATCTACCGGGACCGGGGGTGAAAAACTGTTTTTT.

J is TRBJ2-7 and V is TRBV18; D call uncertain. Looked up from germline, CDR1 is KGHSH and CDR2 is LQKENI. The V gene lost 3 bases and the J gene lost 0 bases, with 12 bases spanning the gap. This CDR3 is built from 15 residues. The CDR3 region is CASSPSPGVSYEQYF. The CDR3 nucleotides are TGTGCCAGCTCACCCTCCCCAGGAGTCTCCTACGAGCAGTACTTC.

The V call is TRBV6-1, the J call TRBJ1-2; TRBD1 agrees at 7 bases. Germline V gene data show CDR1 as MNHNS and CDR2 as SASEGT. CDR3 length equals 17 residues. V was clipped by 1 base and J by 3 bases; unmatched bases: 11. For the CDR3, the DNA is TGTGCCAGCAGTGAAGGTGGAGGGGGCTGGTACGACTATGGCTACACCTTC. It encodes CASSEGGGGWYDYGYTF.

The table lists this clone with a count of one. The chain carries TRBV5-4 and TRBJ2-7, with 10 bases that match TRBD1. Germline V lookup: CDR1 SGHNT, CDR2 YYREEE (reference sequence). The trim removed 1 base at V and 6 bases at J, leaving 1 base unmatched. The CDR3 loop spans 13 amino acids. The CDR3, as DNA: TGTGCCAGCAGCTTGTGGACAGGGGGCGAGCAGTACTTC. The encoded protein is CASSLWTGGEQYF.

V is TRBV19 and J is TRBJ2-7; tentative D call: TRBD1 (6 bases). Germline V CDR1 and CDR2: LNHDA, SQIVND (reference sequence). V was cut by 5 bases and J by 0 bases, with 11 bases left in between. This CDR3 has 14 amino acids. CDR3 loop: CASSPGTPSYEQYF. CDR3 bases: TGTGCCAGTAGTCCCGGGACACCCTCCTACGAGCAGTACTTC.

This rearrangement joins TRBV19 to TRBJ2-7; 8 nucleotides line up with TRBD2. There are 14 residues in the CDR3. The germline gives CDR1 LNHDA, CDR2 SQIVND (reference sequence). V lost 5 bases, J lost 3 bases, and 6 bases stayed unmatched. CDR3 loop: CASSASLAVYEQYF. The DNA for the CDR3 is TGTGCCAGTAGTGCCTCACTAGCGGTCTACGAGCAGTACTTC.

To note about this clone: The junction departs from the called germline gene at one end, perhaps through a read error. The CDR3 bases are TGTGCCAGCAGCCGGGGACAACAAAGCTCCTACGAGCAGTGCTTC. Translation: CASSRGQQSSYEQCF. The chain recombines TRBV5-5 with TRBJ2-7; perhaps TRBD1 as D (6 bases). The V gene's germline CDR1 is SGHKS and CDR2 YYEKEE (reference sequence). The CDR3 has 15 amino acids.

The chain employs TRBV7-3 and TRBJ1-3, with 7 bases aligning to TRBD1. The CDR3 loop spans 17 amino acids. Germline V CDR1 and CDR2: SGHTA, FQGTGA. The junction had 7 bases not matched to a gene; V was cut back by 1 base and J by 1 base. The CDR3 reads CASSLNTLQGSGNTIYF. The CDR3 DNA reads as TGTGCCAGCAGCTTAAATACGCTACAGGGGTCTGGAAACACCATATATTTT.

The chain recombines TRBV7-2 with TRBJ1-1; weak D call: TRBD1 (6 bases). This CDR3 comprises 14 residues. Germline-derived CDR1 and CDR2 are SGHTA and FQGNSA. V was pared by 1 base and J by 3 bases, with 9 bases between. The CDR3 region has the DNA TGTGCCAGCAGCTTAGGGGGGGGCTACACTGAAGCTTTCTTT. Translating gives CASSLGGGYTEAFF.

This clone was detected a few times. The rearrangement links TRBV28 to TRBJ2-7; 14 bases are a match to TRBD2. V gave up 4 bases and J gave up 5 bases; unmatched junction bases: 22. The germline gives CDR1 MDHEN, CDR2 SYDVKM. This CDR3 contains 21 residues. In nucleotides, the CDR3 is TGTGCCAGCAGTTACCCATCAACGACTAGCGGGAGGGCACTATCTGTGGACGAGCAGTACTTC. This translates into CASSYPSTTSGRALSVDEQYF. Together with reference TRBV28 and TRBJ2-7, the CDR3 gives the full variable domain: DVKVTQSSRYLVKRTGEKVFLECVQDMDHENMFWYRQDPGLGLRLIYFSYDVKMKEKGDIPEGYSVSREKKERFSLILESASTNQTSMYLCASSYPSTTSGRALSVDEQYFGPGTRLTVT.

A single count supports this clone. The chain has TRBV7-9 and TRBJ2-5; 11 bases agree with TRBD1. J was trimmed by 9 bases and V by 0 bases; bases with no gene match: 12. Germline-derived CDR1 and CDR2 are SEHNR and FQNEAQ (reference sequence). CDR3 length equals 17 residues. The CDR3 here is CASSLAGTGGFKRPQYF. The DNA of the CDR3 is TGTGCCAGCAGCTTAGCGGGGACAGGGGGTTTCAAGAGACCCCAGTACTTC.

This clone was seen a handful of times. This chain uses TRBV5-4 with TRBJ1-1, with 9 positions matching TRBD1. The CDR3 is 13 amino acids. The germline V gene has CDR1 SGHNT and CDR2 YYREEE (reference sequence). Unmatched junction bases numbered 8, after V lost 3 bases and J lost 11 bases. The CDR3: CASSSTGGFTAFF. The CDR3 DNA follows: TGTGCCAGCAGCTCAACAGGGGGCTTTACGGCTTTCTTT.

The rearrangement joins TRBV5-1 to TRBJ1-4; 10 bases line up with TRBD1. CDR3 length equals 16 residues. V trimming: 0 bases; J trimming: 8 bases; junction bases outside the gene matches: 7. CDR1 and CDR2 from the germline V gene are SGHRS and YFSETQ. The CDR3 spells CASSLDPPGQGEKLFF. The CDR3 DNA reads TGCGCCAGCAGCTTGGACCCCCCGGGACAGGGGGAAAAACTGTTTTTT.

This rearrangement joins TRBV28 to TRBJ1-5, with 12 bases matching TRBD1. Germline CDR1 and CDR2: MDHEN and SYDVKM. CDR3 length: 16 residues. The V and J ends lost 6 bases and 5 bases, in that order; junction bases with no gene match: 8. CDR3 DNA: TGTGCCAGCAGCTACTCGGGACAGGGGGCGGATCAGCCCCAGCATTTT. The encoded protein is CASSYSGQGADQPQHF.

This chain joins TRBV2 and TRBJ1-2, with 9 bases that match TRBD1. The CDR3 loop spans 16 amino acids. Trimming cost V 4 bases and J 1 base; bases outside gene matches: 7. CDR1 and CDR2 from the germline V gene are SNHLY and FYNNEI. CDR3 sequence: CASSAGTGRFNYGYTF. In DNA, the CDR3 is TGTGCCAGCAGTGCCGGGACAGGGAGATTTAACTATGGCTACACCTTC.

The chain employs TRBV28 and TRBJ1-6; D gene uncertain. This CDR3 comprises 12 residues. Trimming pared 10 bases from V and 4 bases from J, leaving 8 bases between. Per germline, CDR1 MDHEN and CDR2 SYDVKM. The CDR3 here is CATGTYNSPLHF. CDR3 in DNA: TGTGCCACCGGAACTTATAATTCACCCCTCCACTTT.

The chain is built from TRBV2 and TRBJ1-2; TRBD1 matches 8 bases. The CDR3 runs to 12 residues. CDR1 is SNHLY, CDR2 FYNNEI, per germline. J was trimmed by 6 bases and V by 9 bases; bases with no gene match: 6. CDR3 DNA: TGTGCCAGGCTGGACAGGGAAAATGGCTACACCTTC. This sequence encodes CARLDRENGYTF. The variable domain in full, with the rest retrieved from reference TRBV2 and TRBJ1-2, is EPEVTQTPSHQVTQMGQEVILRCVPISNHLYFYWYRQILGQKVEFLVSFYNNEISEKSEIFDDQFSVERPDGSNFTLKIRSTKLEDSAMYFCARLDRENGYTFGSGTRLTVV.

The chain carries TRBV7-8 and TRBJ1-3; D remains unclear. Germline lookup yields CDR1 SGHVS and CDR2 FQNEAQ. With 2 bases removed from V and 9 bases from J, the gap between germline ends came to 8 bases. CDR3 length equals 12 residues. CDR3: CASSLQDRTIYF. The CDR3 DNA sequence: TGTGCCAGCAGCTTACAGGATCGCACCATATATTTT.

The chain carries TRBV11-3 and TRBJ1-1; D not certain. V lost 0 bases to trimming and J lost 5 bases, with 7 bases between them. CDR1 is SGHNT, CDR2 YENEEA, per germline. CDR3 length: 13 amino acids. This chain's CDR3 is CASSLDSLTEAFF. CDR3 nucleotide sequence: TGTGCCAGCAGCTTAGACAGTTTAACTGAAGCTTTCTTT. The full variable domain, its missing parts supplied by reference TRBV11-3 and TRBJ1-1, is EAGVVQSPRYKIIEKKQPVAFWCNPISGHNTLYWYLQNLGQGPELLIRYENEEAVDDSQLPKDRFSAERLKGVDSTLKIQPAELGDSAVYLCASSLDSLTEAFFGQGTRLTVV.

The chain is built from TRBV7-9 and TRBJ2-1; D gene ambiguous. The CDR3 totals 18 residues. Germline CDR1 reads SEHNR; CDR2 reads FQNEAQ (reference sequence). V lost 0 bases to trimming and J lost 0 bases, with 15 bases between them. The CDR3 DNA reads as TGTGCCAGCAGCTTAGCCCCCGGGCCTCTTAGCTCCTACAATGAGCAGTTCTTC. Translated, it gives CASSLAPGPLSSYNEQFF.

The chain links TRBV19 to TRBJ2-6; D perhaps matches TRBD2 (6 bases). Germline loops: CDR1 LNHDA, CDR2 SQIVND (reference sequence). The V end was cut by 7 bases, the J end by 2 bases, with 18 bases between. The CDR3 runs to 17 residues. CDR3 sequence: CASKNRREGAGANVLTF. The CDR3 DNA follows: TGTGCCAGTAAGAATAGGAGGGAAGGAGCTGGGGCCAACGTCCTGACTTTC.